This record covers a single TCR beta chain. One junction end disagrees with the germline gene, perhaps due to a read error. This CDR3 is 14 amino acids long. Germline CDR1 SGHAT, CDR2 FQNNGV. Data came from immunoSEQ multiplex PCR; TCRdb stores just in-frame clones and leaves some out. The sample records more than 100,000 clones, around 88% being singletons. The source of the sample is a study of control samples from healthy donors and cancer patients. This TCR was recovered from a man in his sixties with lung cancer. Sample: PBMCs. V usage is TRBV11-2 and J usage is TRBJ1-2, with unresolved D. The CDR3 bases are TGTGCCAGCAGTTTAGACGGTTATAACTATGGCTACACCTTC. This codes for CASSLDGYNYGYTF.